The T cell receptor beta chain under discussion was sequenced for a study of T-cell reconstitution after alpha-beta-depleted transplantation in children. This clonotype was counted a few times. The CDR3 has 14 amino acids. With 6 bases removed from V and 2 bases from J, the gap between germline ends came to 14 bases. Unique molecular identifiers were used in preparing the TCRbeta library. Using its own MiXCR run on the PCR reads, TCRdb lists one record per CDR3 protein. This table holds more than 450,000 distinct CDR3 sequences, about 16% found once. The J gene is TRBJ2-7, the V gene TRBV12-3 or TRBV12-4; TRBD1 or TRBD2 may be the D gene (6 bases each). The receptor was isolated from a human donor who donated a stem cell graft to a child with acute lymphoblastic leukemia. The material was PBMCs from the stem cell graft donor, obtained from the stem cell graft. For the CDR3, the DNA is TGTGCCAGCAGACCTTTAGGGGGGACCTACGAGCAGTACTTC. The encoded protein is CASRPLGGTYEQYF.